This T cell receptor beta chain comes out of a study of cytomegalovirus exposure and HLA in healthy donors. Germline V gene data show CDR1 as SGHDT and CDR2 as YYEEEE. J gave up 4 bases and V 2 bases, and 13 bases lay outside the gene matches. There are 17 residues in the CDR3. Findings and caveats of the study: Researchers left out some V segments, among them TRBV6-2 and TRBV6-3, as indistinguishable.

With respect to this clone: No antigen is known for it.

Amplification used 60 Vbeta primers and 13 Jbeta primers. As handled by the study authors: About 10 million shared chains were among the roughly 78 million unique TCR beta chains that a later analysis counted. Produced via immunoSEQ multiplex PCR; TCRdb's table is partial and in-frame only. V and J calls and clone size come straight from that table; D and trimming were deduced from the DNA. The data hold more than 85,000 clones, with roughly 80% observed a single time. The source material was PBMCs. The genes are TRBV5-6 and TRBJ1-2; 8 nucleotides agree with TRBD1. The sequence derives from a man younger than 40 in good health and CMV-seropositive. The CDR3 protein is CASSLGPQGAQGYGYTF. The CDR3 DNA follows: TGTGCCAGCAGCTTAGGCCCCCAGGGGGCGCAGGGCTATGGCTACACCTTC.